This TCR beta chain originates from a study of beta chain features in type 1 diabetes. Findings and caveats of the study: Naive, central memory and Treg TCRB repertoires seemed to resemble each other more closely in patients than they did in healthy donors. Shorter TCRB CDR3s, moderately but significantly so, were found in Type 1 diabetes patients in all four CD4+ subsets.

Sequenced material consisted of expressed TCRB transcripts (all of the isolated RNA was reverse transcribed). The table came from immunoSEQ multiplex PCR; TCRdb's copy has only in-frame clones and leaves some out. Found here are some 280,000 clones, roughly an eighth of them singletons; the top ten hold under 0.02%. This clone has a handful of counts. The antigen remains undetermined. The TCR originated in a man aged 30 to 39 with type 1 diabetes. Sequencing was performed on naive CD4+ T cells from blood.

CDR3 sequence: CASSVEGGTRTDTQYF. CDR3 DNA: TGTGCCAGCAGCGTAGAGGGCGGGACGCGCACAGATACGCAGTATTTT. The chain recombines TRBV9 with TRBJ2-3; possibly TRBD2 for D (6 bases). This CDR3 comprises 16 residues. Per germline, CDR1 SGDLS and CDR2 YYNGEE. V gave up 0 bases and J gave up 1 base, with 12 bases separating them.